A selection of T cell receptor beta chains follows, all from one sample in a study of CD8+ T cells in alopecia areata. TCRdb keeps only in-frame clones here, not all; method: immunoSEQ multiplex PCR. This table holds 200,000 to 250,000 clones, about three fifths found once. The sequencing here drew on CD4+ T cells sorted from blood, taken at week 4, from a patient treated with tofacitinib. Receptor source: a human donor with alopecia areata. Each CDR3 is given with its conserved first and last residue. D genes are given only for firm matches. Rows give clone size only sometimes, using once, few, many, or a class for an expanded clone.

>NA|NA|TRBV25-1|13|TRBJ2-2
TGTGCCAGCAGGGTGGAGATCCCCGGGGAGCTGTTTTTT
CASRVEIPGELFF
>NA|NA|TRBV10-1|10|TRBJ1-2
TGCGCCAGACCTCAGGGTGGCTACACCTTC
CARPQGGYTF
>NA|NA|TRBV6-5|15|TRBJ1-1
TGTGCCAGCAGTTACGGCTGGGGGCAGGACACTGAAGCTTTCTTT
CASSYGWGQDTEAFF
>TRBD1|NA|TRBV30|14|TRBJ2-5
TGTGCCTGGGGTGTTCCAGGGGGCGAGAGGACCCAGTACTTC
CAWGVPGGERTQYF
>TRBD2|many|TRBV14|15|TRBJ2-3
TGTGCCAGCAGCCAAGATACGACTAGCGGAGATACGCAGTATTTT
CASSQDTTSGDTQYF
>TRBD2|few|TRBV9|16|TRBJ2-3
TGTGCCAGCAGCGTAGGAACGGGGGGGAACACAGATACGCAGTATTTT
CASSVGTGGNTDTQYF
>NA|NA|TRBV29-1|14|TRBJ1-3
TGCAGCGTTGGGTCCGGGGATACTGGAAACACCATATATTTT
CSVGSGDTGNTIYF
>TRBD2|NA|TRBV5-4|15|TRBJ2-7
TGTGCCAGCAGTTCAGGACTAGCATTACCCTACGAGCAGTACTTC
CASSSGLALPYEQYF
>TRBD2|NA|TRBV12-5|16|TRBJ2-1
TGTGCTAGTGGTTTGAGACTAGCGGGGGTGAACAATGAGCAGTTCTTC
CASGLRLAGVNNEQFF
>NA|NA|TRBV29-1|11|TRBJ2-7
TGCAGCGGGGAAACGGGCTACGAGCAGTACTTC
CSGETGYEQYF
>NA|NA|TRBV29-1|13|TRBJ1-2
TGCAGCGTTGAAGATTGGGCTAACTATGGCTACACCTTC
CSVEDWANYGYTF
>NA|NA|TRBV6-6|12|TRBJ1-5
TGTGCCAGCAGACCAGGGAATCAGCCCCAGCATTTT
CASRPGNQPQHF
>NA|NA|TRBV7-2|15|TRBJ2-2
TGTGCCAGCAGCCGTACGGGACATAACACCGGGGAGCTGTTTTTT
CASSRTGHNTGELFF
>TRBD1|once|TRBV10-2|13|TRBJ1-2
TGCGCCAGCTTCCAGGGGGGAAACTATGGCTACACCTTC
CASFQGGNYGYTF
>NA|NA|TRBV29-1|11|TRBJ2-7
TGCAGCGTTGACAGGGGATACGAGCAGTACTTC
CSVDRGYEQYF
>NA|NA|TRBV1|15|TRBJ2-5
TGCACCAGCAGCCAAGTGCGAGGGGCCCAAGAGACCCAGTACTTC
CTSSQVRGAQETQYF
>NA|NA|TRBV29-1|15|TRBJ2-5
TGCAGCGTTGAAGCTGTCATGGGACCAACAGAGACCCAGTACTTC
CSVEAVMGPTETQYF
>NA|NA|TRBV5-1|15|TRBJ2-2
TGCGCCAGCAGGTACTACAGTACGAACACCGGGGAGCTGTTTTTT
CASRYYSTNTGELFF
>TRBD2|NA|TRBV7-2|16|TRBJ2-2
TGTGCCAGCAGCTTGCAAGGGACTAGCGTCCTTGGGGAGCTGTTTTTT
CASSLQGTSVLGELFF
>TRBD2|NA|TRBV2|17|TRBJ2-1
TGTGCCAGCAGCGTGAGCCCGGGGGGGGAATCCTACAATGAGCAGTTCTTC
CASSVSPGGESYNEQFF
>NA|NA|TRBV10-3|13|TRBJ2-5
TGTGCCATCAGTGAGTCGGACCAAGAGACCCAGTACTTC
CAISESDQETQYF